The 11 T cell receptor beta chains given below trace back to one sample, sequenced in a study of T-cell reconstitution after alpha-beta-depleted transplantation in children. During its preparation, the TCRbeta library received unique molecular identifiers. TCRdb re-called the PCR reads with MiXCR, one entry per CDR3 protein. The sample includes 6,400 or so distinct CDR3 sequences, roughly 16% seen only once; the top ten take approximately 15%. This material consisted of PBMCs, taken before TCRalphabeta/CD19-depleted stem cell transplant. These receptors were obtained from a boy younger than 10 with acute lymphoblastic leukemia, due to receive a stem cell transplant.

This clonotype was seen many times. The V and J genes are TRBV20-1 and TRBJ2-3; 14 positions match TRBD2. The ends lost 5 bases at V and 2 bases at J; junction bases unmatched: 12. There are 18 residues in the CDR3. Germline CDR1 DFQATT, CDR2 SNEGSKA (reference sequence). The CDR3 loop reads CSASGTSGGPPSTDTQYF. Here the CDR3 DNA reads TGCAGTGCTTCCGGGACTAGCGGGGGTCCCCCGTCCACAGATACGCAGTATTTT.

This clonotype appeared many times. The chain uses TRBV29-1 and TRBJ2-1, with 8 bases identical to TRBD2. The germline CDR1 and CDR2 sequences are SQVTM and ANQGSEA. V lost 4 bases to trimming and J lost 8 bases; unmatched junction nucleotides: 16. CDR3 size: 16 residues. The CDR3 here is CSVGRVERGPLDEQFF. CDR3 nucleotide sequence: TGCAGCGTTGGGCGGGTGGAGCGGGGGCCCTTGGATGAGCAGTTCTTC.

Within the sample, this clonotype is medium-sized. The rearrangement joins TRBV7-9 to TRBJ2-3, with D possibly being TRBD2 (5 bases). This CDR3 region has 15 residues. V lost 0 bases and J 2 bases, leaving 9 bases between the germline ends. Germline CDR1 and CDR2: SEHNR and FQNEAQ (reference sequence). The CDR3: CASSLARAHTDTQYF. CDR3 DNA: TGTGCCAGCAGCTTAGCGCGGGCACACACAGATACGCAGTATTTT.

This clonotype is labeled as medium-sized (0.01 to 0.1%). The V call is TRBV11-2, the J call TRBJ2-3; 11 bases line up with TRBD2. The germline V gene has CDR1 SGHAT and CDR2 FQNNGV. The CDR3 runs 13 residues. Unmatched junction bases numbered 0, after V lost 6 bases and J lost 4 bases. CDR3 DNA sequence: TGTGCCAGCAGTAGCGGGGGGGCAGATACGCAGTATTTT. This gives the protein CASSSGGADTQYF. Based on the CDR3 plus reference TRBV11-2 and TRBJ2-3, the full variable domain is EAGVAQSPRYKIIEKRQSVAFWCNPISGHATLYWYQQILGQGPKLLIQFQNNGVVDDSQLPKDRFSAERLKGVDSTLKIQPAKLEDSAVYLCASSSGGADTQYFGPGTRLTVL.

In its sample, this clonotype was seen a few times. This chain uses TRBV5-4 with TRBJ2-7; D may correspond to TRBD1 or TRBD2 (6 bases each). Germline CDR1 and CDR2: SGHNT and YYREEE (reference sequence). Trimming removed 4 bases at V and 5 bases at J, with 16 bases between. The CDR3 is 14 amino acids. Here the CDR3 DNA reads TGTGCCAGCAGCCAAGGAGGTGGGGGGCACGAGCAGTACTTC. It codes for CASSQGGGGHEQYF.

This clonotype qualifies as medium-sized. This sequence joins TRBV4-3 and TRBJ2-3, with 11 positions matching TRBD2. Germline loops: CDR1 LGHNA, CDR2 YSLEER. This CDR3 comprises 16 residues. V dropped 4 bases and J dropped 0; count of bases not matched to a gene: 3. CDR3 bases: TGCGCCAGCAGCCCTGGGACTAGCGGCAGCACAGATACGCAGTATTTT. Translated, it gives CASSPGTSGSTDTQYF.

This clonotype is medium-sized in the sample. This sequence joins TRBV5-1 and TRBJ2-1; TRBD2 agrees at 9 bases. Unmatched junction bases numbered 7, after V lost 4 bases and J lost 8 bases. The germline V gene has CDR1 SGHRS and CDR2 YFSETQ. The length of the CDR3 is 14 residues. The CDR3 loop reads CASSAGGPSDEQFF. The CDR3 DNA sequence: TGCGCCAGCAGCGCGGGGGGGCCTAGTGATGAGCAGTTCTTC.

By its share, this clonotype is medium-sized. The J gene is TRBJ2-5, the V gene TRBV28, with unresolved D. Trimming cost V 2 bases and J 4 bases, with 2 bases left between them. There are 11 residues in the CDR3. Germline V gives CDR1 MDHEN, CDR2 SYDVKM. CDR3 in amino acids: CASSLVETQYF. The CDR3 region has the DNA TGTGCCAGCAGTTTAGTAGAGACCCAGTACTTC.

The chain links TRBV10-3 to TRBJ2-7, with TRBD1 matching over 7 bases. J lost 0 bases, V lost 3 bases, and 8 bases had no gene match. Looked up from germline, CDR1 is ENHRY and CDR2 is SYGVKD. The CDR3 has 16 residues. The CDR3 DNA is TGTGCCATCAGTGAACCCGCGGCAGGGGGCTCCTACGAGCAGTACTTC. This codes for CAISEPAAGGSYEQYF.

By sample fraction, this clonotype is medium-sized. The chain employs TRBV10-3 and TRBJ2-1, with D perhaps matching TRBD1 (6 bases). Trimming removed 2 bases from V and 7 bases from J, with 18 bases in between. The CDR3 covers 16 residues. Germline V lookup: CDR1 ENHRY, CDR2 SYGVKD. The CDR3 DNA is TGTGCCATCAGTGAGACTGGTGGGGGCCCATTAAATGAGCAGTTCTTC. Translation: CAISETGGGPLNEQFF.

The chain is built from TRBV6-1 and TRBJ2-5, with D possibly being TRBD1 or TRBD2 (6 bases each). This CDR3 has 16 residues. The germline V and J ends were trimmed by 4 bases and 4 bases, with 19 bases remaining between them. The germline gives CDR1 MNHNS, CDR2 SASEGT. As DNA, the CDR3 is TGTGCCAGCAGTGCGGTCGGGGGCCCAACCCCAGAGACCCAGTACTTC. Translating it yields CASSAVGGPTPETQYF.